The 27 T cell receptor beta chains in this list originate from one sample, sequenced in a study of T-cell memory formation after mild COVID-19. TCRdb redid the calling of the 5' RACE reads with MiXCR, one entry per CDR3 protein. The sample holds roughly 400,000 distinct CDR3 sequences; around 17% are singletons and the top ten take roughly 21%. Sequencing used PBMCs or a T cell subset sorted from them (not recorded which). These TCRs come from a man aged 18-30 years who had mild COVID-19 (a few samples of this study predate the infection). Cell type and time point are not known.

This clonotype was picked up a small number of times. The chain recombines TRBV5-1 with TRBJ2-5; 11 bases map to TRBD2. The CDR3 sequence is 16 residues long. The germline V gene has CDR1 SGHRS and CDR2 YFSETQ. V lost 4 bases and J lost 0; bases outside the gene matches: 5. The CDR3 here is CASSTPSGGNQETQYF. The CDR3 nucleotides are TGCGCCAGCAGCACCCCTAGCGGGGGGAACCAAGAGACCCAGTACTTC. The full variable domain, its missing parts supplied by reference TRBV5-1 and TRBJ2-5, is KAGVTQTPRYLIKTRGQQVTLSCSPISGHRSVSWYQQTPGQGLQFLFEYFSETQRNKGNFPGRFSGRQFSNSRSEMNVSTLELGDSALYLCASSTPSGGNQETQYFGPGTRLLVL.

CDR3 protein: CASRDRGNIQYF. CDR3 nucleotide sequence: TGTGCCAGCAGGGACAGGGGAAACATTCAGTACTTC. The chain recombines TRBV2 with TRBJ2-4; 9 bases agree with TRBD1. Per the germline V gene, CDR1 is SNHLY and CDR2 is FYNNEI. The CDR3 has 12 amino acids. Germline trimming cut 6 bases from V and 6 bases from J; bases unmatched to any gene: 0.

The J gene is TRBJ2-7, the V gene TRBV3-1; the D gene is possibly TRBD1 (5 bases). Germline V CDR1 and CDR2: LGHDT, YNNKEL (reference sequence). V was pared by 4 bases and J by 1 base, with 11 bases between. The CDR3 is made up of 14 amino acids. The DNA for the CDR3 is TGTGCCAGCAGCCCGGACAAACGGTCCTACGAGCAGTACTTC. This encodes CASSPDKRSYEQYF.

This clonotype was observed a few times. The rearrangement links TRBV29-1 to TRBJ1-2; D is ambiguous. The V and J ends lost 4 bases and 6 bases respectively, with 9 bases between them. This CDR3 is built from 11 residues. Germline CDR1 SQVTM, CDR2 ANQGSEA. The CDR3 DNA sequence: TGCAGCGTTGGGGAGTCGGATGGCTACACCTTC. Translating gives CSVGESDGYTF.

This clonotype has a handful of counts. The rearrangement links TRBV7-2 to TRBJ2-3, with 7 bases matching TRBD1. The CDR3 consists of 15 residues. CDR1 and CDR2 (germline): SGHTA, FQGNSA. With 2 bases clipped from V and 5 bases from J, the junction kept 7 bases outside the gene matches. DNA for the CDR3: TGTGCCAGCAGCTTATCAGCAGGGGGTGGAGATACGCAGTATTTT. This sequence encodes CASSLSAGGGDTQYF.

This clonotype was seen a few times. The genes are TRBV7-9 and TRBJ2-2; no definite D call. CDR1 and CDR2 (germline): SEHNR, FQNEAQ (reference sequence). The CDR3 has 13 amino acids. V gave up 6 bases and J gave up 7 bases, with 12 bases separating them. The CDR3 sequence: CASRAPSDGELFF. CDR3 in DNA: TGTGCCAGCAGGGCACCATCTGACGGGGAGCTGTTTTTT.

The chain is built from TRBV7-6 and TRBJ1-1; D possibly corresponds to TRBD1 (6 bases). CDR1 SGHVS and CDR2 FNYEAQ come from the germline V gene. The CDR3 contains 14 residues. Between the trimmed V and J ends, which lost 5 bases and 5 bases, there was a span of 15 bases. The CDR3 DNA follows: TGTGCCAGCAGCCAGGTAGAGGGGGGGACTGAAGCTTTCTTT. This codes for CASSQVEGGTEAFF.

This clonotype was counted many times. The genes are TRBV20-1 and TRBJ2-3; 10 bases line up with TRBD1. J was trimmed by 6 bases and V by 1 base; bases with no gene match: 4. This CDR3 is built from 14 residues. From germline, CDR1 is DFQATT and CDR2 SNEGSKA (reference sequence). In DNA form, the CDR3 reads TGCAGTGCTAGAGGACAGGGGGCGTGGGATACGCAGTATTTT. It encodes CSARGQGAWDTQYF.

CDR3 DNA: TGCGCCAGCAGCCAGCTGACAGCTAACTATGGCTACACCTTC. Translated, it gives CASSQLTANYGYTF. This chain uses TRBV4-1 with TRBJ1-2, with D tentatively TRBD1 (5 bases). CDR1 and CDR2 from the germline V gene are MGHRA and YSYEKL. The CDR3 loop spans 14 amino acids. Trimming removed 3 bases at V and 0 bases at J, with 8 bases between.

This rearrangement joins TRBV10-3 to TRBJ2-2; D is uncertain. Germline CDR1 reads ENHRY; CDR2 reads SYGVKD. The CDR3 has 15 amino acids. Trimming took 2 bases from V and 1 from J, leaving 8 bases between them. DNA of the CDR3: TGTGCCATCAGTGAGCGTCACCAGAACACCGGGGAGCTGTTTTTT. Translating gives CAISERHQNTGELFF.

This clonotype was picked up a small number of times. The rearrangement links TRBV10-1 to TRBJ2-4; D perhaps matches TRBD1 (5 bases). The CDR3 covers 13 residues. CDR1 and CDR2 (germline): WNHNN, SYGVQD (reference sequence). V lost 3 bases and J lost 8, with 11 bases in between. This CDR3 reads CASSESRVDIQYF. In DNA, the CDR3 is TGCGCCAGCAGTGAATCCAGGGTTGACATTCAGTACTTC.

This sequence joins TRBV11-2 and TRBJ2-1, with no clear D. The CDR3 has 11 residues. Trimming stripped 8 bases from V and 4 bases from J, with 6 bases between. CDR1 and CDR2 from the germline V gene are SGHAT and FQNNGV. This CDR3 is CASGWYNEQFF. CDR3 nucleotide sequence: TGTGCCAGCGGCTGGTACAATGAGCAGTTCTTC.

Only a few counts were recorded for this clonotype. The chain carries TRBV7-9 and TRBJ2-1; 9 positions match TRBD2. Germline CDR1 is SEHNR and CDR2 is FQNEAQ (reference sequence). J was trimmed by 13 bases and V by 0 bases; bases with no gene match: 10. CDR3 length: 15 amino acids. The CDR3 loop reads CASSLAGLAGRYQFF. The CDR3 region has the DNA TGTGCCAGCAGCTTAGCGGGCCTAGCGGGGCGATATCAGTTCTTC. The full variable domain, with the rest looked up from reference TRBV7-9 and TRBJ2-1, is DTGVSQNPRHKITKRGQNVTFRCDPISEHNRLYWYRQTLGQGPEFLTYFQNEAQLEKSRLLSDRFSAERPKGSFSTLEIQRTEQGDSAMYLCASSLAGLAGRYQFFGPGTRLTVL.

V is TRBV5-5 and J is TRBJ2-7; 7 bases agree with TRBD1. CDR3 size: 16 residues. After removal of 4 bases from V and 3 bases from J, the junction contained 13 bases not matched to a gene. From germline, CDR1 is SGHKS and CDR2 YYEKEE (reference sequence). The DNA of the CDR3 is TGTGCCAGCAGCCCGCGACAGGGTCCTCGACACTACGAGCAGTACTTC. The encoded protein is CASSPRQGPRHYEQYF.

The rearrangement uses TRBV12-3 or TRBV12-4 and TRBJ2-5; no clear D. This CDR3 spans 14 amino acids. Trimming removed 6 bases at V and 5 bases at J, with 16 bases between. The CDR3 region has the DNA TGTGCCAGCAGCCCGGATGGCCGGCCGGAGACCCAGTACTTC. Its translation: CASSPDGRPETQYF.

This clonotype was seen only a few times. Here the CDR3 DNA reads TGTGCCAGCAGCCATGCCCGGGACACCTTCTACGAGCAGTACTTC. Protein product: CASSHARDTFYEQYF. The chain combines TRBV3-1 with TRBJ2-7; possible D gene TRBD1, 6 bases. Trimming stripped 3 bases from V and 3 bases from J, with 15 bases between. Germline loops: CDR1 LGHDT, CDR2 YNNKEL (reference sequence). The CDR3 extends over 15 amino acids.

V and J are TRBV9 and TRBJ2-5; tentatively, D is TRBD2 (6 bases). Per germline, CDR1 SGDLS and CDR2 YYNGEE. V was pared by 4 bases and J by 0 bases, with 16 bases between. CDR3 length equals 16 residues. CDR3 protein: CASSPLASVDQETQYF. The CDR3 coding sequence is TGTGCCAGCAGCCCCCTGGCTAGCGTCGACCAAGAGACCCAGTACTTC.

A few counts support this clonotype. The J gene is TRBJ1-1, the V gene TRBV7-3; TRBD1 might be the D (6 bases). The CDR3 extends over 12 amino acids. Germline CDR1 is SGHTA and CDR2 is FQGTGA. V gave up 4 bases and J gave up 7 bases, with 10 bases separating them. The CDR3 loop reads CASSWDTGEAFF. In DNA form, the CDR3 reads TGTGCCAGCAGCTGGGACACAGGTGAAGCTTTCTTT.

The V gene is TRBV28, the J gene TRBJ1-1, with D unresolved. CDR3 length equals 13 residues. Deletions cut 6 bases from V and 5 bases from J, with 13 bases between. CDR1 is MDHEN, CDR2 SYDVKM, per germline. The CDR3 protein is CASRLELATEAFF. The CDR3 nucleotides are TGTGCCAGCAGGTTAGAACTAGCGACTGAAGCTTTCTTT.

This clonotype appeared many times. CDR3 loop: CASSPLGETQYF. CDR3 coding DNA: TGTGCCAGCAGTCCTTTGGGGGAGACCCAGTACTTC. V usage is TRBV12-3 or TRBV12-4 and J usage is TRBJ2-5; no clear D gene. Trimming removed 5 bases at V and 5 bases at J, with 9 bases between. The CDR3 covers 12 residues.

J is TRBJ1-1 and V is TRBV29-1, with D hard to call. Trimming removed 6 bases from V and 10 bases from J, with 24 bases in between. CDR1 is SQVTM, CDR2 ANQGSEA, per germline. There are 14 residues in the CDR3. The CDR3 DNA is TGCAGCGTGGGAGTAAGTTCGGGCCCTGGAGGAGCTTTCTTT. It encodes CSVGVSSGPGGAFF.

This clonotype was counted only a few times. The rearrangement links TRBV5-1 to TRBJ1-2, with 9 bases matching TRBD1. CDR3 length: 16 amino acids. V was pared by 7 bases and J by 3 bases, with 13 bases of the junction left unmatched. The germline CDR1 and CDR2 sequences are SGHRS and YFSETQ. The CDR3 loop is CASAFFGTGLDYGYTF. The CDR3 DNA is TGCGCCAGCGCTTTTTTCGGGACAGGGCTTGACTATGGCTACACCTTC.

In this sample, this clonotype turned up a few times. The CDR3: CASSQDQTGTGASDTQYF. The CDR3 DNA follows: TGCGCCAGCAGCCAAGATCAAACCGGGACAGGCGCTTCAGATACGCAGTATTTT. The gene calls are TRBV4-3 and TRBJ2-3, with 8 bases fitting TRBD1. Germline V gene sequence: CDR1 LGHNA, CDR2 YSLEER. The CDR3 runs 18 residues. J lost 4 bases, V lost 0 bases, and 12 bases had no gene match.

This chain uses TRBV20-1 with TRBJ1-1; unclear D gene. Germline V CDR1 and CDR2: DFQATT, SNEGSKA (reference sequence). This CDR3 region has 15 residues. V was cut by 2 bases and J by 6 bases, with 19 bases left in between. The CDR3 spells CSARIRRASGAEAFF. CDR3 sequence (DNA): TGCAGTGCTAGAATTCGGAGGGCAAGTGGGGCTGAAGCTTTCTTT.

The rearrangement uses TRBV12-3 or TRBV12-4 and TRBJ2-3, with D perhaps matching TRBD1 or TRBD2 (6 bases each). V lost 5 bases to trimming and J lost 4 bases, with 13 bases between them. This CDR3 has 14 amino acids. As DNA, the CDR3 is TGTGCCAGCAGTGGCCGGGGGCGGTCAGATACGCAGTATTTT. Translating gives CASSGRGRSDTQYF.

The chain joins TRBV12-3 or TRBV12-4 to TRBJ1-6, with 7 bases fitting TRBD1. The length of the CDR3 is 12 residues. The V and J ends lost 9 bases and 8 bases, in that order; junction bases with no gene match: 4. The CDR3 DNA follows: TGTGCCAGTACTACAGGGGATTCACCCCTCCACTTT. Amino acids: CASTTGDSPLHF.

This clonotype was seen a few times. J is TRBJ2-5 and V is TRBV7-9; possibly TRBD2 for D (5 bases). CDR1 SEHNR and CDR2 FQNEAQ come from the germline V gene (reference sequence). The CDR3 has 13 amino acids. V was shortened by 7 bases and J by 3 bases, with 12 bases between the two germline ends. CDR3 nucleotides: TGTGCCAGCATACTGGCCGGGGAAGAGACCCAGTACTTC. This codes for CASILAGEETQYF. Together with reference TRBV7-9 and TRBJ2-5, the CDR3 gives the full variable domain: DTGVSQNPRHKITKRGQNVTFRCDPISEHNRLYWYRQTLGQGPEFLTYFQNEAQLEKSRLLSDRFSAERPKGSFSTLEIQRTEQGDSAMYLCASILAGEETQYFGPGTRLLVL.